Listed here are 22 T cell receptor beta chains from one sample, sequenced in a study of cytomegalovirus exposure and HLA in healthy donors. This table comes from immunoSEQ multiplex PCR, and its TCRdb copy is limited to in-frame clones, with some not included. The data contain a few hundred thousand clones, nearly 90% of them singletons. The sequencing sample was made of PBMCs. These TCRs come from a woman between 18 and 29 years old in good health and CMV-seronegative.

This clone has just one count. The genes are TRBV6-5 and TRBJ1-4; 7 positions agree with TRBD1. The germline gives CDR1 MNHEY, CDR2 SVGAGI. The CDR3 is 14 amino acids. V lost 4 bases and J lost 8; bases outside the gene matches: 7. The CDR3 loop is CASSWTGPEEKLFF. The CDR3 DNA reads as TGTGCCAGCAGTTGGACAGGACCTGAAGAAAAACTGTTTTTT.

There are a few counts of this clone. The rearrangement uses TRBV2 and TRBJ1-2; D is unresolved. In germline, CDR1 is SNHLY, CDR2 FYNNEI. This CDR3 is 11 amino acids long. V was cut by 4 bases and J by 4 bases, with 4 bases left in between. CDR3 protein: CASSALYGYTF. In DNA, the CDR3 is TGTGCCAGCAGTGCCCTCTATGGCTACACCTTC.

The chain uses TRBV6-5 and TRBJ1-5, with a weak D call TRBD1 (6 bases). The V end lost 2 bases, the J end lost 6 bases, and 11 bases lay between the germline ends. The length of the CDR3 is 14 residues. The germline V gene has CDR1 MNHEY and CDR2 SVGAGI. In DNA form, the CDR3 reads TGTGCCAGCAGTTACAACAGGGATGGTCAGCCCCAGCATTTT. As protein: CASSYNRDGQPQHF.

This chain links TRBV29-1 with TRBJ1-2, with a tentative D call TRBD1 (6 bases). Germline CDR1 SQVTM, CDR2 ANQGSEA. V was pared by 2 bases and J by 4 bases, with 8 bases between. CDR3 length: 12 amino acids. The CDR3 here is CSVEPRGYGYTF. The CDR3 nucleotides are TGCAGCGTTGAACCCAGGGGCTATGGCTACACCTTC.

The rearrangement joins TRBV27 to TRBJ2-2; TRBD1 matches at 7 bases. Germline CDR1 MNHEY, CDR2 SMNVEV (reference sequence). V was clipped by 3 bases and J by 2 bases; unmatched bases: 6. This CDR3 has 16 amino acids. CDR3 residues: CASSLLTGINTGELFF. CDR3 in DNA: TGTGCCAGCAGTTTGTTGACAGGGATAAACACCGGGGAGCTGTTTTTT.

CDR3 protein: CASSLGGARGYTF. The CDR3 coding sequence is TGTGCCAGCAGTTTAGGGGGGGCGCGGGGCTACACCTTC. V usage is TRBV27 and J usage is TRBJ1-2; weak D call: TRBD1 (6 bases). Germline CDR1 reads MNHEY; CDR2 reads SMNVEV (reference sequence). The CDR3 consists of 13 residues. V lost 2 bases and J lost 8, with 12 bases in between.

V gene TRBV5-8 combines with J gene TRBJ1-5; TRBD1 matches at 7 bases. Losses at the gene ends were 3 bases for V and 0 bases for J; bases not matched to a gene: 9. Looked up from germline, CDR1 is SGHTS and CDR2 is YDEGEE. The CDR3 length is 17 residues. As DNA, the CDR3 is TGTGCCAGCAGCTCCGGGACAGCACTTAATAGCAATCAGCCCCAGCATTTT. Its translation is CASSSGTALNSNQPQHF.

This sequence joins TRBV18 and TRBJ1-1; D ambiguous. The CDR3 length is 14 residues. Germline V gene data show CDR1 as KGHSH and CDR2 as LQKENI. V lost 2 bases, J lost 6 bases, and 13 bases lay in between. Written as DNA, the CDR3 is TGTGCCAGCTCACCAGGTGCGGCTAAACCTGAAGCTTTCTTT. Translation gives CASSPGAAKPEAFF.

DNA of the CDR3: TGCGCCAGCAGCTCCAAACGAGGGACAGGGGGCGTTTCGGGCAATCAGCCCCAGCATTTT. Translation: CASSSKRGTGGVSGNQPQHF. The rearrangement joins TRBV5-1 to TRBJ1-5, with TRBD1 identical over 12 bases. V shed 3 bases and J 2 bases; nucleotides not matched to a gene: 15. The CDR3 consists of 20 residues. The germline V gene encodes CDR1 SGHRS and CDR2 YFSETQ.

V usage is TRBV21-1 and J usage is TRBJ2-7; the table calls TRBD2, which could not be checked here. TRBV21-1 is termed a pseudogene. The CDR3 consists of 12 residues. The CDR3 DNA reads TGTGCCAGCAGCAAACGGGGCTACGAGCAGTACTTC. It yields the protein CASSKRGYEQYF.

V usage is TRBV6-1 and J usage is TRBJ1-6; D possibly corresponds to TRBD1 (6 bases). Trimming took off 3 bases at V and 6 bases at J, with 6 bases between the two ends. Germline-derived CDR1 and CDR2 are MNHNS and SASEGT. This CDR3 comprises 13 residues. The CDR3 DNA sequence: TGTGCCAGCAGTGAGGGGGCTAATTCACCCCTCCACTTT. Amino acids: CASSEGANSPLHF.

CDR3 bases: TGTGCCAGCAGCTGGGGGACACATACTAACTATGGCTACACCTTC. Its protein is CASSWGTHTNYGYTF. The V gene is TRBV5-4, the J gene TRBJ1-2; perhaps TRBD1 as D (6 bases). V shed 3 bases and J shed 0 bases, with 12 bases lying between them. Looked up from germline, CDR1 is SGHNT and CDR2 is YYREEE (reference sequence). The CDR3 is made up of 15 amino acids.

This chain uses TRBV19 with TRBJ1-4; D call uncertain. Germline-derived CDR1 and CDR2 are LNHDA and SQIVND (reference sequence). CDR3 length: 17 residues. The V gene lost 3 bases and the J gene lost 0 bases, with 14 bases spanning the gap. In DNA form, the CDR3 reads TGTGCCAGTAGTATCGGCAGAATTGAGGCAACTAATGAAAAACTGTTTTTT. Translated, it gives CASSIGRIEATNEKLFF.

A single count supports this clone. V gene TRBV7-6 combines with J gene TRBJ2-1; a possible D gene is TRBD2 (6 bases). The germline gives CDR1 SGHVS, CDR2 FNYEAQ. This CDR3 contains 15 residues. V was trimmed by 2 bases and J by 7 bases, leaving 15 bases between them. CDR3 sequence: CASSLLGGTFNEQFF. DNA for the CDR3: TGTGCCAGCAGCTTATTGGGGGGTACTTTTAATGAGCAGTTCTTC. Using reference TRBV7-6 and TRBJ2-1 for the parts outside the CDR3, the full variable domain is GAGVSQSPRYKVTKRGQDVALRCDPISGHVSLYWYRQALGQGPEFLTYFNYEAQQDKSGLPNDRFSAERPEGSISTLTIQRTEQRDSAMYRCASSLLGGTFNEQFFGPGTRLTVL.

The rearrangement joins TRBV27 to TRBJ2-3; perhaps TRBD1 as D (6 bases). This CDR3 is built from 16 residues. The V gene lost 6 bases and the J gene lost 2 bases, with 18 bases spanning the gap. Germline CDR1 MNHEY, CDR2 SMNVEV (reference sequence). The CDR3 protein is CASSPIPGQLTDTQYF. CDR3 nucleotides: TGTGCCAGCAGCCCCATCCCAGGACAGCTCACAGATACGCAGTATTTT.

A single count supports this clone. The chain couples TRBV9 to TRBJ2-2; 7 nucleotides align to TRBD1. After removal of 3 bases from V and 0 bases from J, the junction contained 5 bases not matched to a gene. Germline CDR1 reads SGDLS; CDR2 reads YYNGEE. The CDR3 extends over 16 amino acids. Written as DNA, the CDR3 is TGTGCCAGCAGCGACCCCGGGACAGCGAACACCGGGGAGCTGTTTTTT. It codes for CASSDPGTANTGELFF. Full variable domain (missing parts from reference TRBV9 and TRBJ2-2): DSGVTQTPKHLITATGQRVTLRCSPRSGDLSVYWYQQSLDQGLQFLIQYYNGEERAKGNILERFSAQQFPDLHSELNLSSLELGDSALYFCASSDPGTANTGELFFGEGSRLTVL.

The CDR3 DNA is TGTGCCAGCAGCTTGGATTGGACAGGGAGCGCTGAAGCTTTCTTT. Protein sequence: CASSLDWTGSAEAFF. This chain links TRBV7-9 with TRBJ1-1; 8 bases agree with TRBD1. Germline trimming cut 3 bases from V and 6 bases from J; bases unmatched to any gene: 9. This CDR3 has 15 residues. CDR1 SEHNR and CDR2 FQNEAQ come from the germline V gene (reference sequence).

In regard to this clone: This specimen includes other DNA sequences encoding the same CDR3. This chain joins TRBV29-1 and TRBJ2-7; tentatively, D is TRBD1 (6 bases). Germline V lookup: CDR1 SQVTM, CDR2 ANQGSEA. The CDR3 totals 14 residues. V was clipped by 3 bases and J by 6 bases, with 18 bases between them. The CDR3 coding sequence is TGCAGCGTTGATAGTGGCAGGGGTCAAGGCGAGCAGTACTTC. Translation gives CSVDSGRGQGEQYF.

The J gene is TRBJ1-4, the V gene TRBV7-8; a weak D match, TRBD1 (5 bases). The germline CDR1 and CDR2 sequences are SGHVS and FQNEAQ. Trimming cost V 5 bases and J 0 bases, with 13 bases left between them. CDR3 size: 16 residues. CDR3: CASSQRRGPTNEKLFF. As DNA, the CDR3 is TGTGCCAGCAGCCAACGGCGGGGACCAACTAATGAAAAACTGTTTTTT. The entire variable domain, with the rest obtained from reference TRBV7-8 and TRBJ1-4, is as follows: GAGVSQSPRYKVAKRGQDVALRCDPISGHVSLFWYQQALGQGPEFLTYFQNEAQLDKSGLPSDRFFAERPEGSVSTLKIQRTQQEDSAVYLCASSQRRGPTNEKLFFGSGTQLSVL.

Here the CDR3 DNA reads TGTGCCAGCAGTTCCGGGGTTGGCAATGAGCAGTTCTTC. This gives the protein CASSSGVGNEQFF. The chain is built from TRBV28 and TRBJ2-1, with D perhaps matching TRBD2 (5 bases). CDR3 size: 13 residues. CDR1 MDHEN and CDR2 SYDVKM come from the germline V gene. Trimming left V 4 bases short and J 6 bases short, with 10 bases between.

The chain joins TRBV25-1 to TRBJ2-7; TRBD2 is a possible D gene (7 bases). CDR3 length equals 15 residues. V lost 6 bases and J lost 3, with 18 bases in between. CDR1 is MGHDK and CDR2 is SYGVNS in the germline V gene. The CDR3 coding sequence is TGTGCCAGCAGCCGCGGGGGCGCTACCAACTACGAGCAGTACTTC. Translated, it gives CASSRGGATNYEQYF.

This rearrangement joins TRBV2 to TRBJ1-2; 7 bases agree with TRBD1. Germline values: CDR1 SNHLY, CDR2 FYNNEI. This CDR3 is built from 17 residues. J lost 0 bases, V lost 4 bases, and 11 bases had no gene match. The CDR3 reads CASSANYPGTANYGYTF. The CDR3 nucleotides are TGTGCCAGCAGTGCGAACTATCCAGGGACAGCTAACTATGGCTACACCTTC.